One sample yielded the 17 T cell receptor beta chains listed below, sequenced in a study of metastatic and nonmetastatic thyroid tumors. Until they underwent thyroid surgery, no patient had received any treatment. Via MiXCR, TCRdb re-called the PCR reads. This table has 25,000 to 35,000 clones, about 4.1% appearing once. Sequencing was done on a sample of blood. These receptors all come from a female donor with papillary thyroid cancer or a benign thyroid nodule (not recorded which). Some clones in this sample may be carry-over from other donors' samples.

This clone was seen a handful of times. The J gene is TRBJ2-7, the V gene TRBV6-1; D is possibly TRBD1 (5 bases). Germline-derived CDR1 and CDR2 are MNHNS and SASEGT. The V end lost 0 bases, the J end lost 4 bases, and 10 bases lay between the germline ends. The length of the CDR3 is 14 residues. In DNA, the CDR3 is TGTGCCAGCAGTGAAGCGGCAGGGTTTTACGAGCAGTACTTC. It is translated as CASSEAAGFYEQYF.

This chain connects TRBV19 to TRBJ1-3; TRBD1 matches at 8 bases. The CDR3 consists of 20 residues. V lost 5 bases and J lost 0; bases outside the gene matches: 18. CDR1 and CDR2 (germline): LNHDA, SQIVND (reference sequence). CDR3 DNA sequence: TGTGCCAGTAGTCAATCCCTGGGGGACAGGCGACCCTCCTCTGGAAACACCATATATTTT. Protein: CASSQSLGDRRPSSGNTIYF. The complete variable domain, with remaining parts taken from reference TRBV19 and TRBJ1-3, reads DGGITQSPKYLFRKEGQNVTLSCEQNLNHDAMYWYRQDPGQGLRLIYYSQIVNDFQKGDIAEGYSVSREKKESFPLTVTSAQKNPTAFYLCASSQSLGDRRPSSGNTIYFGEGSWLTVV.

This clone was counted a few times. V gene TRBV19 combines with J gene TRBJ1-1, with unresolved D. The CDR3 runs 14 residues. CDR1 and CDR2 from the germline V gene are LNHDA and SQIVND (reference sequence). The V gene lost 7 bases and the J gene lost 0 bases, with 12 bases spanning the gap. The CDR3 DNA follows: TGTGCCAGTACCCTTTGGCCGGTGAACACTGAAGCTTTCTTT. This translates into CASTLWPVNTEAFF.

This clone was detected a few times. The V gene is TRBV6-2 or TRBV6-3, the J gene TRBJ2-7; TRBD1 agrees at 9 bases. Germline V CDR1 and CDR2: MNHEY, SVGEGT. This CDR3 is 13 amino acids long. J gave up 5 bases and V 8 bases, and 7 bases lay outside the gene matches. CDR3 in DNA: TGTGCCAGCCGGGGACAGGGCGAGGACGAGCAGTACTTC. Translation gives CASRGQGEDEQYF.

The chain combines TRBV12-3 or TRBV12-4 with TRBJ2-3; D call uncertain. The CDR3 runs 15 residues. V was clipped by 3 bases and J by 1 base, with 11 bases between them. The DNA for the CDR3 is TGTGCCAGCAGTTTTTACACCCAGGGCACAGATACGCAGTATTTT. It specifies CASSFYTQGTDTQYF.

The chain combines TRBV6-1 with TRBJ2-7; D is unresolved. Germline values: CDR1 MNHNS, CDR2 SASEGT. The germline V and J ends were trimmed by 5 bases and 6 bases, with 14 bases remaining between them. There are 13 residues in the CDR3. CDR3 protein: CASSPVPAGEQYF. DNA for the CDR3: TGTGCCAGCAGTCCCGTTCCGGCCGGCGAGCAGTACTTC.

The rearrangement links TRBV5-4 to TRBJ2-5, with TRBD1 matching over 9 bases. Germline CDR1 and CDR2: SGHNT and YYREEE (reference sequence). CDR3 length equals 15 residues. With V trimmed by 5 bases and J by 4 bases, 9 bases remained unmatched. CDR3 region: CASRSLTGGGETQYF. CDR3 nucleotide sequence: TGTGCCAGCAGGTCCCTAACAGGGGGCGGAGAGACCCAGTACTTC.

This clone ranks as medium-sized (0.01 to 0.1%). The rearrangement links TRBV6-1 to TRBJ1-5, with D unresolved. The V gene lost 4 bases and the J gene lost 0 bases, with 13 bases spanning the gap. Germline V lookup: CDR1 MNHNS, CDR2 SASEGT. The length of the CDR3 is 16 residues. The CDR3 reads CASSATSPGSNQPQHF. The CDR3 DNA follows: TGTGCCAGCAGTGCGACCTCCCCGGGTAGCAATCAGCCCCAGCATTTT.

This clone was picked up a small number of times. The rearrangement joins TRBV5-1 to TRBJ2-7; TRBD2 agrees at 9 bases. J gave up 5 bases and V 2 bases, and 11 bases lay outside the gene matches. The CDR3 totals 16 residues. Germline V gene sequence: CDR1 SGHRS, CDR2 YFSETQ. The CDR3: CASSLGGRASVDEQYF. The CDR3 bases are TGCGCCAGCAGCTTAGGCGGGAGGGCTAGCGTGGACGAGCAGTACTTC.

This clone was observed many times. The V and J genes are TRBV7-2 and TRBJ2-1; D is unresolved. Trimming removed 6 bases at V and 7 bases at J, with 13 bases between. Germline values: CDR1 SGHTA, CDR2 FQGNSA. This CDR3 is built from 13 residues. CDR3 coding DNA: TGTGCCAGCAGGCAGGTGGGGAAAAATGAGCAGTTCTTC. Translation gives CASRQVGKNEQFF.

This clone is classed as medium-sized (0.01 to 0.1%). The chain recombines TRBV27 with TRBJ2-3; unclear D gene. Germline-derived CDR1 and CDR2 are MNHEY and SMNVEV (reference sequence). The ends were cut back, 3 bases at V and 8 bases at J, with 18 bases in the middle. This CDR3 region has 15 residues. CDR3 region: CASSFGPIVVGTQYF. The CDR3 DNA is TGTGCCAGCAGTTTTGGGCCCATAGTCGTAGGTACGCAGTATTTT.

At least ten counts were recorded for this clone. J is TRBJ2-7 and V is TRBV2; D not certain. CDR3 size: 10 residues. Per germline, CDR1 SNHLY and CDR2 FYNNEI. V lost 4 bases to trimming and J lost 3 bases, with 1 base between them. The CDR3 reads CASSGYEQYF. The CDR3 nucleotides are TGTGCCAGCAGTGGCTACGAGCAGTACTTC.

This clone was picked up many times. The V call is TRBV20-1, the J call TRBJ2-7; 12 bases line up with TRBD1. J was trimmed by 6 bases and V by 2 bases; bases with no gene match: 5. The CDR3 runs 14 residues. Germline CDR1 reads DFQATT; CDR2 reads SNEGSKA (reference sequence). CDR3 amino acids: CSARPGQGASEQYF. CDR3 nucleotide sequence: TGCAGTGCTAGACCGGGACAGGGGGCGAGCGAGCAGTACTTC.

The chain has TRBV19 and TRBJ2-7; D remains unclear. CDR1 LNHDA and CDR2 SQIVND come from the germline V gene (reference sequence). This CDR3 comprises 11 residues. Here the CDR3 reads CAKPSVAEQYF. The CDR3 DNA reads TGTGCTAAACCCAGCGTAGCCGAGCAGTACTTC.

This clone appeared many times. This rearrangement joins TRBV30 to TRBJ2-3, with D perhaps TRBD1 (6 bases). Deletions cut 3 bases from V and 2 bases from J, with 18 bases between. Germline V gene data show CDR1 as GTSNPN and CDR2 as SVGIG (reference sequence). The CDR3 has 16 amino acids. CDR3 region: CAWRKSKTGHTDTQYF. The CDR3 DNA is TGTGCCTGGAGGAAAAGCAAGACAGGCCACACAGATACGCAGTATTTT.

The chain combines TRBV27 with TRBJ2-7; 7 nucleotides match TRBD1. Germline V gene lookup returns CDR1 MNHEY and CDR2 SMNVEV (reference sequence). The length of the CDR3 is 14 residues. J was trimmed by 2 bases and V by 5 bases; bases with no gene match: 6. As DNA, the CDR3 is TGTGCCAGCAGTCTCCGGACAGGCACCTACGAGCAGTACTTC. Translating gives CASSLRTGTYEQYF.

In this sample, this clone turned up many times. This rearrangement joins TRBV2 to TRBJ1-4; no reliable D call. The CDR3 runs to 15 residues. Germline lookup yields CDR1 SNHLY and CDR2 FYNNEI. Trimming left V 7 bases short and J 3 bases short, with 15 bases between. CDR3 in DNA: TGTGCCAGCACCGAACGGCGGTGGGCTAATGAAAAACTGTTTTTT. This sequence encodes CASTERRWANEKLFF. Using reference TRBV2 and TRBJ1-4 for the parts outside the CDR3, the full variable domain is EPEVTQTPSHQVTQMGQEVILRCVPISNHLYFYWYRQILGQKVEFLVSFYNNEISEKSEIFDDQFSVERPDGSNFTLKIRSTKLEDSAMYFCASTERRWANEKLFFGSGTQLSVL.